This T cell receptor beta chain was sequenced during a study of blood T cell repertoires in COVID-19. Study-wide background: Whether acute or convalescent, the COVID-19 samples came from the United States, Italy and Spain. Sources were T cells, B-cell-depleted T cells, or PBMCs; the material itself was cDNA or gDNA.

In the original processing: Counts of nucleated cells, estimated from reference gene primer amplification, were obtained. Profiled with immunoSEQ multiplex PCR; TCRdb holds only in-frame clones, not every one. V and J calls and clone size are as listed in that table; D and trimming were resolved from the DNA. The sample lists about 130,000 clones, about 83% occurring once. The germline V gene has CDR1 SGHTA and CDR2 FQGNSA. The CDR3 has 15 residues. Trimming took off 6 bases at V and 2 bases at J, with 14 bases between the two ends. The rearrangement uses TRBV7-2 and TRBJ1-3, with TRBD1 as a possible D gene (6 bases). Specimen: peripheral blood. The origin of this receptor is a man aged 35 to 55 with active or convalescent COVID-19. CDR3 in DNA: TGTGCCAGCAGTCGTCAGGGGCTGACTGGAAACACCATATATTTT. It specifies CASSRQGLTGNTIYF.